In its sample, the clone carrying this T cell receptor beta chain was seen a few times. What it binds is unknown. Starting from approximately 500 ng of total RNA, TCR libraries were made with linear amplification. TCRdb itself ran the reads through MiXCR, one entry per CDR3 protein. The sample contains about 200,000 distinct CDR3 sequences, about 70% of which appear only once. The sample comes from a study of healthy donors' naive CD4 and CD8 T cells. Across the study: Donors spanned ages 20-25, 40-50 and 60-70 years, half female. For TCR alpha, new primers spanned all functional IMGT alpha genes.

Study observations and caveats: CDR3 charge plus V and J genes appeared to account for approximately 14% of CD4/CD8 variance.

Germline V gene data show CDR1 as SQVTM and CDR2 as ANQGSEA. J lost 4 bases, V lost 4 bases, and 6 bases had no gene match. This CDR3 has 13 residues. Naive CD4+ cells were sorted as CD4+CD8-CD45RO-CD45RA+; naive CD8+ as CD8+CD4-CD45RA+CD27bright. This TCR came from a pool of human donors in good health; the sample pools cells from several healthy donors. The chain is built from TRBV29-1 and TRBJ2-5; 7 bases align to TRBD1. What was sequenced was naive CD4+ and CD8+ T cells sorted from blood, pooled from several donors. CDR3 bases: TGCAGCGTTGGACGGGGACAGCTAGAGACCCAGTACTTC. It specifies CSVGRGQLETQYF.